The 10 T cell receptor beta chains below all came from one sample that was sequenced in a study of cytomegalovirus exposure and HLA in healthy donors. PCR amplification relied on 60 Vbeta primers (plus 13 Jbeta primers). Produced via immunoSEQ multiplex PCR; TCRdb's table is partial and in-frame only. In total, the table holds roughly 58,000 clones. Sequencing used PBMCs. These receptor sequences come from a woman aged 45-65 years in good health and CMV-seropositive.

This CDR3 reads CASSQTSGRAKGDEQFF. CDR3 DNA: TGCGCCAGCAGCCAAACTAGCGGGAGGGCCAAAGGCGATGAGCAGTTCTTC. This rearrangement joins TRBV4-1 to TRBJ2-1, with 13 bases lining up with TRBD2. The J segment lost 8 bases and the V segment lost 2 bases, leaving 9 bases of the junction unmatched. The CDR3 consists of 17 residues. Germline-derived CDR1 and CDR2 are MGHRA and YSYEKL.

The chain couples TRBV6-5 to TRBJ1-5; D is unresolved. V shed 0 bases and J shed 7 bases, with 7 bases lying between them. CDR1 is MNHEY and CDR2 is SVGAGI in the germline V gene. This CDR3 region has 13 residues. This CDR3 is CASSYSEVQPQHF. The CDR3 DNA is TGTGCCAGCAGTTACTCGGAGGTCCAGCCCCAGCATTTT.

The chain carries TRBV14 and TRBJ1-2; TRBD1 is a possible D gene (5 bases). Trimming stripped 0 bases from V and 4 bases from J, with 12 bases between. The CDR3 length is 15 residues. The V gene's germline CDR1 is SGHDN and CDR2 FVKESK. Here the CDR3 reads CASSQDKGRLYGYTF. The CDR3 nucleotides read TGTGCCAGCAGCCAAGACAAGGGGCGGCTCTATGGCTACACCTTC.

The chain uses TRBV6-6 and TRBJ2-3; tentative D call: TRBD1 (6 bases). The CDR3 length is 13 residues. Germline loops: CDR1 MNHNY, CDR2 SVGAGI (reference sequence). The V gene lost 5 bases and the J gene lost 4 bases, with 10 bases spanning the gap. CDR3: CASSPPGADTQYF. The CDR3 bases are TGTGCCAGCAGTCCCCCAGGGGCAGATACGCAGTATTTT.

The chain recombines TRBV16 with TRBJ1-2; 10 nucleotides align to TRBD1. Germline trimming cut 4 bases from V and 8 bases from J; bases unmatched to any gene: 7. Germline loops: CDR1 KGHSY, CDR2 FQNENV. The CDR3 runs 14 residues. The CDR3 bases are TGTGCCAGCAGCCCAGGGACAGGGGAAAGGGGCTACACCTTC. Amino acid sequence: CASSPGTGERGYTF.

This rearrangement joins TRBV28 to TRBJ2-2; maybe TRBD2 (6 bases). With 8 bases removed from V and 6 bases from J, the gap between germline ends came to 19 bases. This CDR3 spans 15 amino acids. Germline V gene sequence: CDR1 MDHEN, CDR2 SYDVKM. Here the CDR3 DNA reads TGTGCCAGCGGAAGAATCGGACTAACGGCCGGGGAGCTGTTTTTT. As protein: CASGRIGLTAGELFF.

The chain links TRBV9 to TRBJ1-4; a weak D match, TRBD1 (6 bases). V was cut by 4 bases and J by 7 bases, with 11 bases left in between. CDR1 is SGDLS and CDR2 is YYNGEE in the germline V gene. This CDR3 is built from 13 residues. This chain's CDR3 is CASSPQGSEKLFF. Written as DNA, the CDR3 is TGTGCCAGCAGCCCACAGGGAAGTGAAAAACTGTTTTTT. Together with reference TRBV9 and TRBJ1-4, the CDR3 gives the full variable domain: DSGVTQTPKHLITATGQRVTLRCSPRSGDLSVYWYQQSLDQGLQFLIQYYNGEERAKGNILERFSAQQFPDLHSELNLSSLELGDSALYFCASSPQGSEKLFFGSGTQLSVL.

The chain uses TRBV9 and TRBJ1-1; 8 bases map to TRBD1. V trimming: 5 bases; J trimming: 4 bases; junction bases outside the gene matches: 7. Looked up from germline, CDR1 is SGDLS and CDR2 is YYNGEE. The CDR3 is 14 amino acids. CDR3 residues: CASRPIDRGTEAFF. CDR3 DNA sequence: TGTGCCAGCAGACCGATAGACAGGGGCACTGAAGCTTTCTTT.

The chain joins TRBV19 to TRBJ1-3, with TRBD1 matching over 11 bases. CDR3 size: 15 residues. V lost 7 bases, J lost 4 bases, and 6 bases stayed unmatched. Germline V gene sequence: CDR1 LNHDA, CDR2 SQIVND (reference sequence). The CDR3: CASTRTGGEGNTIYF. The DNA for the CDR3 is TGTGCCAGTACCCGGACAGGGGGCGAAGGAAACACCATATATTTT.

V is TRBV10-2 and J is TRBJ2-1; D not resolved. The germline V gene encodes CDR1 WSHSY and CDR2 SAAADI. There are 16 residues in the CDR3. V was cut by 6 bases and J by 7 bases, with 22 bases left in between. The CDR3 DNA is TGCGCCAGCAGCCCCATGCGCGCTGGAGTATGGAATGAGCAGTTCTTC. It translates to CASSPMRAGVWNEQFF.